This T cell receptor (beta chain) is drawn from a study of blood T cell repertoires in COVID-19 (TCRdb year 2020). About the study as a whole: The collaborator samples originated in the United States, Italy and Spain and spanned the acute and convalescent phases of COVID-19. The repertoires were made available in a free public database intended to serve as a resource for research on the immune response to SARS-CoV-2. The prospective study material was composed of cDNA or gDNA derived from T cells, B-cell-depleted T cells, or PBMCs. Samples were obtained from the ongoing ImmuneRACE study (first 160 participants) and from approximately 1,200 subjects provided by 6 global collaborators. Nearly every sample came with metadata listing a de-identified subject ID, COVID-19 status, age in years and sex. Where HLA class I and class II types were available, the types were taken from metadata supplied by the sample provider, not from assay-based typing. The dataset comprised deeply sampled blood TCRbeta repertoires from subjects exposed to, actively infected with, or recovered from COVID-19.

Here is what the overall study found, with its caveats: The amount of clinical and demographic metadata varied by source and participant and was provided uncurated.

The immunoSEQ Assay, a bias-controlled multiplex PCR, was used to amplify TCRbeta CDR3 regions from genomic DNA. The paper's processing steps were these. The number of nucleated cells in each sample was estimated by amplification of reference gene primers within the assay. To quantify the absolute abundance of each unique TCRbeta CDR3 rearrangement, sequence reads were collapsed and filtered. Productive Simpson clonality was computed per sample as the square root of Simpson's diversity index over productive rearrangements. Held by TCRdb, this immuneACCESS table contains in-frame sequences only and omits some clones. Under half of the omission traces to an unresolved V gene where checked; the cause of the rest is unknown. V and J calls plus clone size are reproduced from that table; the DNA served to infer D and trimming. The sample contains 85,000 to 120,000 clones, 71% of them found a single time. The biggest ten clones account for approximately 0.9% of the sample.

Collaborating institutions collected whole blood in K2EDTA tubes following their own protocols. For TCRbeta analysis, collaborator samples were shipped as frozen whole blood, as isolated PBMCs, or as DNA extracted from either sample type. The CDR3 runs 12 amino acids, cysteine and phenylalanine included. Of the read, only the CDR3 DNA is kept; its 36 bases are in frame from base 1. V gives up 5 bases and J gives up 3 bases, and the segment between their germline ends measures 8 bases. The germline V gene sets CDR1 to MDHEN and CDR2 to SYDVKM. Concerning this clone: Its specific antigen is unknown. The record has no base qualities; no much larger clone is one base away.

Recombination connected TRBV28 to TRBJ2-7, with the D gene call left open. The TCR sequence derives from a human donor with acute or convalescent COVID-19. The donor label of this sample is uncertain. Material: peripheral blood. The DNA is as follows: TGTGCCAGCAGTACACCGTACTACGAGCAGTACTTC. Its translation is CASSTPYYEQYF.